This T cell receptor (beta chain) emerged from a study of cytomegalovirus exposure and HLA in healthy donors. Of note for this clone: The antigen remains undetermined.

General study findings and limits: The classifier reportedly diagnosed cytomegalovirus status with high sensitivity and specificity.

The primer mix had 60 Vbeta and 13 Jbeta primers. Produced via immunoSEQ multiplex PCR; TCRdb's table is partial and in-frame only. This table holds fewer than 200,000 clones, 87% found once. The sample comprised PBMCs. This receptor was taken from a girl younger than two in good health and CMV-seronegative.

The CDR3 reads CASSKAGDPTGELFF. CDR3 DNA: TGCGCCAGCTCCAAGGCGGGGGACCCCACCGGGGAGCTGTTTTTT. The chain carries TRBV23-1 and TRBJ2-2, with TRBD2 matching over 7 bases. TRBV23-1 is flagged as an ORF with uncertain function. V shed 8 bases, J shed 4 bases, and the junction held 10 bases outside the gene matches. CDR3 length: 15 amino acids.